There are a few counts of the clone carrying this T cell receptor (beta chain). This sample is drawn from a study of T cells in Graves' hyperthyroidism and ophthalmopathy. Template material for amplifying TCR beta CDR3 regions consisted of RNA transcripts. Primed by the HTBI set, a first-round RT-PCR was run on the TCR CDR3. TCRdb ran MiXCR on the multiplex PCR reads and lists one entry per CDR3 protein. This sample has 95,000 to 100,000 distinct CDR3 sequences, with under 65% found just once. Germline V CDR1 and CDR2: SEHNR, FQNEAQ (reference sequence). The CDR3 runs to 16 residues. The V segment lost 3 bases and the J segment 4 bases; nucleotides outside the gene matches: 4.

The sequence was obtained from a middle-aged woman with Graves' hyperthyroidism. The sample comprised blood. The chain employs TRBV7-9 and TRBJ2-2; 11 bases agree with TRBD2. The CDR3 DNA reads TGTGCCAGCAGCTTGGGGCTAGCGGGAGGCACCGGGGAGCTGTTTTTT. This codes for CASSLGLAGGTGELFF.